The T cell receptor (beta chain) under discussion was sequenced for a study of blood T cell repertoires in COVID-19. Study-level background: COVID-19 samples, acute and convalescent, were from the United States, Italy and Spain. The analysed material was cDNA or gDNA that came from T cells, B-cell-depleted T cells, or PBMCs.

The CDR3 runs to 19 residues. V shed 0 bases and J 0 bases; nucleotides not matched to a gene: 8. The V gene's germline CDR1 is SGHNT and CDR2 YYREEE (reference sequence). The method was immunoSEQ multiplex PCR; TCRdb's version includes in-frame clones alone and lacks a portion of them. This sample has hundreds of thousands of clones; 85% occur once, and the top ten carry about 0.91%. The chain uses TRBV5-4 and TRBJ2-4, with 11 bases identical to TRBD2. This receptor was obtained from a man aged 35 to 55 with acute or convalescent COVID-19. The sample consisted of peripheral blood. CDR3 region: CASSLDSGGANLAKNIQYF. CDR3 coding DNA: TGTGCCAGCAGCTTGGATAGCGGGGGGGCAAATCTAGCCAAAAACATTCAGTACTTC. The full variable domain, its missing parts supplied by reference TRBV5-4 and TRBJ2-4, is ETGVTQSPTHLIKTRGQQVTLRCSSQSGHNTVSWYQQALGQGPQFIFQYYREEENGRGNFPPRFSGLQFPNYSSELNVNALELDDSALYLCASSLDSGGANLAKNIQYFGAGTRLSVL.